This passage covers 26 T cell receptor beta chains from one sample sequenced in a study of blood T cell repertoires in COVID-19. Assay: immunoSEQ multiplex PCR; the TCRdb copy retains only in-frame clones and omits some. The sample has over 75,000 clones, roughly 88% seen once. The source material was peripheral blood. The origin of the receptors is a woman between 50 and 59 years old with acute or convalescent COVID-19.

The chain carries TRBV9 and TRBJ1-2; D perhaps matches TRBD1 (6 bases). The germline CDR1 and CDR2 sequences are SGDLS and YYNGEE. The CDR3 spans 14 residues. V gave up 3 bases and J gave up 2 bases, with 11 bases separating them. CDR3 loop: CASSGRDRNYGYTF. CDR3 nucleotides: TGTGCCAGCAGCGGGCGCGACAGGAACTATGGCTACACCTTC.

This clone is medium-sized within its sample. The chain has TRBV3-1 (or the pseudogene TRBV3-2) and TRBJ1-2; 10 bases fit TRBD1. CDR1 and CDR2 (germline): LGHDT, YNNKEL (reference sequence). The CDR3 is 18 amino acids. The V segment lost 1 base and the J segment 7 bases; nucleotides outside the gene matches: 15. The chain's CDR3 is CASSQALVGQGITSGYTF. Written as DNA, the CDR3 is TGTGCCAGCAGCCAAGCGCTTGTGGGACAGGGGATTACAAGTGGCTACACCTTC.

CDR3 protein: CASSLGGLAGVNEQFF. DNA of the CDR3: TGCGCCAGCAGCTTGGGGGGACTAGCGGGAGTGAATGAGCAGTTCTTC. The J gene is TRBJ2-1, the V gene TRBV5-1, with 14 bases matching TRBD2. Trimming took 0 bases from V and 7 from J; bases not matched to a gene: 3. Germline V gene data show CDR1 as SGHRS and CDR2 as YFSETQ. This CDR3 has 16 amino acids.

This chain uses TRBV20-1 with TRBJ2-7; D not resolved. Germline-derived CDR1 and CDR2 are DFQATT and SNEGSKA (reference sequence). V was cut by 2 bases and J by 4 bases, with 6 bases left in between. The CDR3 loop spans 11 amino acids. The CDR3 is CSARLVYEQYF. The CDR3 coding sequence is TGCAGTGCTAGACTAGTGTACGAGCAGTACTTC.

This rearrangement joins TRBV27 to TRBJ2-4, with TRBD2 matching 12 bases. The J segment lost 6 bases and the V segment lost 5 bases, leaving 5 bases of the junction unmatched. The CDR3 totals 15 residues. Germline V lookup: CDR1 MNHEY, CDR2 SMNVEV (reference sequence). The CDR3 DNA is TGTGCCAGCAGTCCCTGGACTAGCGGGACAAACATTCAGTACTTC. It yields the protein CASSPWTSGTNIQYF.

CDR3 nucleotide sequence: TGTGCCATTTCACAGGGGAGTAACACTGAAGCTTTCTTT. Amino acid sequence: CAISQGSNTEAFF. This chain joins TRBV19 and TRBJ1-1, with TRBD1 identical over 7 bases. CDR1 and CDR2 (germline): LNHDA, SQIVND (reference sequence). This CDR3 has 13 amino acids. J gave up 2 bases and V 10 bases, and 7 bases lay outside the gene matches.

The rearrangement uses TRBV15 and TRBJ2-3; D unclear. In germline, CDR1 is LNHNV, CDR2 YYDKDF (reference sequence). V shed 1 base and J shed 3 bases, with 8 bases lying between them. This CDR3 is built from 14 residues. The chain's CDR3 is CATSRGGATDTQYF. CDR3 DNA: TGTGCCACCAGCAGAGGTGGAGCTACAGATACGCAGTATTTT.

CDR3 in DNA: TGTGCCAGCAGCCCCTGGGGACAGGGGCGAGAAAACATTCAGTACTTC. As protein: CASSPWGQGRENIQYF. This sequence joins TRBV7-2 and TRBJ2-4, with 10 positions matching TRBD1. CDR1 and CDR2 from the germline V gene are SGHTA and FQGNSA. Trimming at V came to 5 bases and at J to 5 bases, leaving 9 bases not matched to a gene. The CDR3 has 16 amino acids.

The CDR3 spells CASSSPSGRSYNEQFF. The CDR3 DNA reads as TGTGCCAGCAGTTCCCCTAGCGGGCGCTCCTACAATGAGCAGTTCTTC. This chain connects TRBV28 to TRBJ2-1; 8 nucleotides agree with TRBD2. CDR1 MDHEN and CDR2 SYDVKM come from the germline V gene. CDR3 length equals 16 residues. V was clipped by 4 bases and J by 0 bases; unmatched bases: 5.

This clone was counted once. V gene TRBV6-5 combines with J gene TRBJ1-2, with D hard to call. The germline V gene encodes CDR1 MNHEY and CDR2 SVGAGI. Trimming took off 0 bases at V and 1 base at J, with 12 bases between the two ends. There are 16 residues in the CDR3. The CDR3 DNA is TGTGCCAGCAGTTACTCGTTTAACAGTGATAACTATGGCTACACCTTC. This encodes CASSYSFNSDNYGYTF.

The chain links TRBV7-3 to TRBJ1-3, with a tentative D call TRBD1 (6 bases). From germline, CDR1 is SGHTA and CDR2 FQGTGA. With 1 base removed from V and 0 bases from J, the gap between germline ends came to 16 bases. CDR3 length equals 18 residues. CDR3 nucleotides: TGTGCCAGCAGCTTAAGGACAGAAGGCCTACACTCTGGAAACACCATATATTTT. This translates into CASSLRTEGLHSGNTIYF.

The CDR3 spells CASSFRDSSYNEQFF. DNA of the CDR3: TGCGCCAGCAGCTTCCGGGACAGCTCCTACAATGAGCAGTTCTTC. The chain uses TRBV5-1 and TRBJ2-1; 7 nucleotides match TRBD1. CDR3 length: 15 amino acids. V shed 2 bases and J 0 bases; nucleotides not matched to a gene: 2. Germline V gene sequence: CDR1 SGHRS, CDR2 YFSETQ.

J is TRBJ2-2 and V is TRBV7-6, with 7 bases aligning to TRBD1. Germline lookup yields CDR1 SGHVS and CDR2 FNYEAQ. Losses at the gene ends were 5 bases for V and 5 bases for J; bases not matched to a gene: 14. This CDR3 is 17 amino acids long. CDR3 in DNA: TGTGCCAGCAGCGCCCAGCAGAGGGGGCTGGGGACCGGGGAGCTGTTTTTT. The encoded protein is CASSAQQRGLGTGELFF. The full variable domain, its missing parts supplied by reference TRBV7-6 and TRBJ2-2, is GAGVSQSPRYKVTKRGQDVALRCDPISGHVSLYWYRQALGQGPEFLTYFNYEAQQDKSGLPNDRFSAERPEGSISTLTIQRTEQRDSAMYRCASSAQQRGLGTGELFFGEGSRLTVL.

This rearrangement joins TRBV4-3 to TRBJ1-2; 9 bases match TRBD1. The CDR3 is made up of 17 amino acids. The V gene's germline CDR1 is LGHNA and CDR2 YSLEER. The V and J ends lost 0 bases and 1 base, in that order; junction bases with no gene match: 6. As DNA, the CDR3 is TGCGCCAGCAGCCAAGACTTAGGGACAGGGATTAACTATGGCTACACCTTC. It yields the protein CASSQDLGTGINYGYTF.

CDR3 DNA: TGCGCCAGCAGCTTGTCCGGAGATAGCAATCAGCCCCAGCATTTT. As protein: CASSLSGDSNQPQHF. The V gene is TRBV5-1, the J gene TRBJ1-5; no definite D call. Germline lookup yields CDR1 SGHRS and CDR2 YFSETQ. The CDR3 runs 15 residues. Trimming removed 1 base at V and 0 bases at J, with 8 bases between.

V is TRBV7-9 and J is TRBJ1-1, with 7 bases matching TRBD1. The CDR3 is 15 residues long. The junction had 6 bases not matched to a gene; V was cut back by 5 bases and J by 0 bases. Germline CDR1 is SEHNR and CDR2 is FQNEAQ (reference sequence). The CDR3 nucleotides are TGTGCCAGCAGCCGAACGACAGGGTTGAACACTGAAGCTTTCTTT. It translates to CASSRTTGLNTEAFF.

V gene TRBV25-1 combines with J gene TRBJ1-1; TRBD1 agrees at 7 bases. Germline V gene data show CDR1 as MGHDK and CDR2 as SYGVNS. The CDR3 runs to 15 residues. V lost 0 bases and J lost 3; bases outside the gene matches: 4. CDR3 DNA sequence: TGTGCCAGCAGTGAATATGACAGGGCGGACACTGAAGCTTTCTTT. The encoded protein is CASSEYDRADTEAFF.

The chain has TRBV12-3 or TRBV12-4 and TRBJ1-2; D remains ambiguous. The CDR3 covers 11 residues. Trimming cost V 5 bases and J 4 bases, with 5 bases left between them. The DNA of the CDR3 is TGTGCCAGCAGTAGGAGCTATGGCTACACCTTC. Translating gives CASSRSYGYTF.

The CDR3 here is CASRTGTGVTEAFF. CDR3 in DNA: TGTGCCAGCAGGACCGGGACAGGGGTCACTGAAGCTTTCTTT. V usage is TRBV6-5 and J usage is TRBJ1-1, with 10 bases matching TRBD1. The V and J ends lost 6 bases and 4 bases, in that order; junction bases with no gene match: 5. Germline lookup yields CDR1 MNHEY and CDR2 SVGAGI. This CDR3 is 14 amino acids long.

This clone was observed a handful of times. The chain employs TRBV27 and TRBJ2-5; no clear D gene. V shed 7 bases and J shed 1 base, with 22 bases lying between them. Germline loops: CDR1 MNHEY, CDR2 SMNVEV (reference sequence). This CDR3 has 17 residues. CDR3: CASKPESSKVFQETQYF. The DNA of the CDR3 is TGTGCCAGCAAACCTGAGAGTTCGAAAGTATTCCAAGAGACCCAGTACTTC.

The chain links TRBV11-2 to TRBJ2-3; 10 bases are a match to TRBD2. CDR1 and CDR2 (germline): SGHAT, FQNNGV. CDR3 length equals 16 residues. With V trimmed by 5 bases and J by 0 bases, 5 bases remained unmatched. DNA of the CDR3: TGTGCCAGCAGCCTGGGACTAGCGCCGAGCACAGATACGCAGTATTTT. This codes for CASSLGLAPSTDTQYF.

Note on this clone: Other DNA sequences in this sample translate to the same CDR3. This rearrangement joins TRBV6-4 to TRBJ2-2; D remains unclear. Trimming cost V 2 bases and J 7 bases, with 8 bases left between them. This CDR3 region has 13 residues. Germline V lookup: CDR1 MRHNA, CDR2 SNTAGT. Here the CDR3 reads CASSDRRGGELFF. In nucleotides, the CDR3 is TGTGCCAGCAGTGACCGGCGCGGCGGGGAGCTGTTTTTT.

The CDR3, as DNA: TGTGCCAGCAGTCCCGTAGGACTTACTGGAAACACCATATATTTT. As protein: CASSPVGLTGNTIYF. This chain connects TRBV6-2 or TRBV6-3 to TRBJ1-3; no firm D call. V lost 5 bases, J lost 2 bases, and 13 bases lay in between. This CDR3 region has 15 residues. Germline V CDR1 and CDR2: MNHEY, SVGEGT.

This clone was observed a single time. The V call is TRBV30, the J call TRBJ1-5; tentatively, D is TRBD1 (5 bases). The length of the CDR3 is 16 residues. V lost 0 bases to trimming and J lost 5 bases, with 17 bases between them. Germline V gene sequence: CDR1 GTSNPN, CDR2 SVGIG (reference sequence). The CDR3 sequence is CAWSVFGTREDQPQHF. The DNA for the CDR3 is TGTGCCTGGAGTGTTTTTGGGACTCGGGAAGATCAGCCCCAGCATTTT. The whole variable domain, filled in from reference TRBV30 and TRBJ1-5, reads SQTIHQWPATLVQPVGSPLSLECTVEGTSNPNLYWYRQAAGRGLQLLFYSVGIGQISSEVPQNLSASRPQDRQFILSSKKLLLSDSGFYLCAWSVFGTREDQPQHFGDGTRLSIL.

This clone was seen more than once but under ten times. The rearrangement links TRBV12-3 or TRBV12-4 to TRBJ1-2; no clear D gene. There are 11 residues in the CDR3. The V gene lost 5 bases and the J gene lost 3 bases, with 4 bases spanning the gap. CDR3 DNA: TGTGCCAGCAGTAGAGACTATGGCTACACCTTC. This codes for CASSRDYGYTF.

The J gene is TRBJ1-5, the V gene TRBV12-5; 8 bases match TRBD1. With V trimmed by 2 bases and J by 5 bases, 11 bases remained unmatched. Per germline, CDR1 LGHNT and CDR2 FRNRAP. This CDR3 contains 17 residues. The CDR3 spells CASGLLMTDRGDQPQHF. In DNA, the CDR3 is TGTGCTAGTGGTTTGTTGATGACAGACAGGGGCGATCAGCCCCAGCATTTT. Looking up the rest from reference TRBV12-5 and TRBJ1-5 gives the full variable domain: DARVTQTPRHKVTEMGQEVTMRCQPILGHNTVFWYRQTMMQGLELLAYFRNRAPLDDSGMPKDRFSAEMPDATLATLKIQPSEPRDSAVYFCASGLLMTDRGDQPQHFGDGTRLSIL.